This paragraph reports one T cell receptor (beta chain). It has no known antigen specificity. Base qualities are missing; no much larger clone stands one base away. This specimen comes from a study of shared clonotypes between healthy human individuals (dated by TCRdb to 2018 to 2021). For the wider study: A few men and a couple of women, aged 18 to 49 years, made up the cohort. For each donor, CD4 naive and CD4 memory were each given three plates, CD8 naive was given two plates, and CD8 memory was given one plate. The study deeply sequenced blood TCR repertoires of about 5 healthy adults to estimate repertoire size and the extent of clonotype sharing between individuals. Different laboratories and diverse techniques were used to prepare libraries and sequence TCR repertoires, to increase sequencing depth and limit assay-specific biases. Each donor's leukapheresis produced roughly between roughly 0.85 and 9.5 billion PBMCs.

Donors were healthy HIV-negative adults with no recently reported acute infections or vaccinations. Every donor was a Caucasian adult living in Nashville, Tennessee, USA. CD4+ T cells were enriched by magnetic negative selection, after which naive cells were positively selected on CD45RA and the negative fraction was taken as the memory subset. Blood was collected by leukapheresis, and PBMCs were isolated by Ficoll-Histopaque density gradient centrifugation and then cryopreserved in liquid nitrogen vapor phase. Analytical flow cytometry was used to check the purity and quantity of every magnetically sorted T cell population. Genomic DNA was isolated from every sorted fraction and measured by UV absorbance on a Nanodrop 2000c. Using the deep immunoSEQ assay, multiplex PCR amplified TCR CDR3 regions from genomic DNA. Extracted genomic DNA from each cell subset was spread evenly across all wells of several immunoSEQ 96-well plates, with each plate serving as a replicate. For sorted subsets, each replicate PCR was loaded with roughly 200 ng genomic DNA, equivalent to about 33,000 T cell genomes. Purified libraries were measured with a Qubit 3.0 fluorometer, size-checked on a Bioanalyzer 2100, and measured again with the KAPA Library Quantification kit. A separate single-read 150-cycle Illumina NextSeq 550 flow cell was used to sequence each immunoSEQ 96-well plate. In the original analysis: Because the immunoSEQ output held only junctional sequences and lacked quality scores, the filtering could not match the filtering applied to full-length reads. Sequences were annotated with PyIR, a Python wrapper for IgBLAST v1.9, and V/J genes and CDR3 were assigned using IMGT germline references. Reads with weak V/J assignments (E-value above 1e-6), missing CDR3, stop codons, out-of-frame junctions, or ambiguous translated residues were removed. V3J clonotypes were defined as sequences sharing the same inferred V gene, J gene, and CDR3 amino acid sequence. The percentage overlap between two repertoires was calculated by dividing the number of shared unique clonotypes by the size of the smaller repertoire. Richness of each repertoire was evaluated using RTK rarefaction, the Chao1 estimator, and Recon v2.1 estimates of unobserved clonotypes. Generation probabilities for all TCRbeta clonotypes obtained by the gDNA method from four donors were computed using OLGA. TCRdb re-hosts the immuneACCESS table, in-frame sequences only. Its copies lack some clones; in the studies checked, an unresolved V gene accounts for under half of them, and the cause for the rest is not known. From that table come the V and J calls and clone size; the DNA was used to work out D and trimming. Here the sample has 2.3 million or so clones; 80% to 95% occur a single time. About 0.39% of the sample is in the top ten clones.

The germline V gene (reference sequence) provides CDR1 MNHNY and CDR2 SVGAGI. V is pared back by 3 bases and J by 6 bases, with 11 bases lying between the germline termini. The CDR3 sequence holds 13 residues, the cysteine and phenylalanine included. Only the CDR3 region is kept as DNA, spanning 39 bases read in frame from base 1. What the work shows at the level of the full study, not this receptor alone: Across a few donors, about 5.2% of naive CD4, roughly 3.3% of naive CD8, approximately 2.5% of memory CD4, and 0.4% of memory CD8 clonotypes were shared. Only blood was sampled, and tissue TCR repertoires likely differ from those in blood. Compared with non-shared clonotypes, clonotypes shared by all four sorted-subset donors had higher generation probabilities. Even with the large sequencing depth, rarefaction of the sorted-subset datasets indicated that sequencing was incomplete. Estimated clonotype richness was generally larger for naive than for memory subsets. Because the study included only a small number of donors, the genetic and exposure-history diversity represented was limited. Based on pairwise subsampling, the degree of clonotype sharing among donors was expected to be affected by sequencing depth.

The chain employs TRBV6-6 and TRBJ1-1, with the D segment identity uncertain. The specimen was naive CD4+ T cells from PBMCs. Sample cell subset or site, as interpreted from the label and publication: CD45RA+ positively selected. This clonotype was sampled from a young man in good health. Some clones in this sample may be carry-over from other donors' samples. The CDR3 has the sequence CASSYSREAEAFF. The sequence in DNA is TGTGCCAGCAGTTATTCGCGAGAGGCTGAAGCTTTCTTT.